Listed below are T cell receptor beta chains from one sample, sequenced in a study of shared clonotypes between healthy human individuals. The protocol was immunoSEQ multiplex PCR, while the TCRdb copy is restricted to in-frame clones and leaves out a portion. The data show over 300,000 clones, around 87% seen once. The sequencing sample was made of memory CD8+ T cells sorted from blood. These receptors were obtained from a young man in good health. Each CDR3 is given with its conserved first and last residue. The D gene is left open where the match is weak. The size entry is marked missing in some rows and otherwise reads once, few, many or a size class.

NA NA TRBJ2-3 TRBV5-1 CASSSTLVRTDTQYF TGCGCCAGCAGCTCAACCTTAGTCCGCACAGATACGCAGTATTTT
NA NA TRBJ2-7 TRBV28 CASSFNGNSYEQYF TGTGCCAGCAGTTTCAATGGAAACTCCTACGAGCAGTACTTC
NA NA TRBJ1-5 TRBV27 CASSFGGSNQPQHF TGTGCCAGCAGTTTCGGGGGCTCCAATCAGCCCCAGCATTTT
NA NA TRBJ2-7 TRBV11-2 CASSSGGYEQYF TGTGCCAGCAGCTCTGGGGGGTACGAGCAGTACTTC
TRBD1 NA TRBJ2-1 TRBV6-1 CASSAYRGTEQFF TGTGCCAGCAGCGCCTACAGGGGGACTGAGCAGTTCTTC
NA NA TRBJ2-6 TRBV25-1 CASSGGAAGANVLTF TGTGCCAGCAGTGGGGGGGCTGCTGGGGCCAACGTCCTGACTTTC
NA NA TRBJ2-7 TRBV7-4 CASSLPDRTYPYEQYF TGTGCCAGCAGCTTACCCGACAGGACATACCCCTACGAGCAGTACTTC
NA NA TRBJ2-7 TRBV28 CASSSVPVSSYEQYF TGTGCCAGCAGTTCCGTCCCGGTGAGCTCCTACGAGCAGTACTTC
TRBD2 once TRBJ2-6 TRBV2 CASSEDGPAGGPSGANVLTF TGTGCCAGCAGTGAAGACGGTCCAGCGGGAGGGCCCTCTGGGGCCAACGTCCTGACTTTC
TRBD1 NA TRBJ2-1 TRBV28 CASREWTGEGNEQFF TGTGCCAGCAGAGAATGGACAGGGGAGGGGAATGAGCAGTTCTTC
NA NA TRBJ2-5 TRBV6-5 CASSYSPGGNQETQYF TGTGCCAGCAGTTACTCGCCCGGGGGCAACCAAGAGACCCAGTACTTC
NA NA TRBJ2-5 TRBV2 CASSGLLIGQYF TGTGCCAGCAGTGGGCTGCTCATCGGCCAGTACTTC
NA NA TRBJ2-4 TRBV2 CASSGREKYF TGTGCCAGCAGTGGGAGGGAGAAGTACTTC
NA NA TRBJ1-5 TRBV7-9 CASSLLFGRAHQPQHF TGTGCCAGCAGCCTACTATTCGGCAGGGCCCATCAGCCCCAGCATTTT
NA NA TRBJ2-7 TRBV6-6 CASSSPDTPYEQYF TGTGCCAGCAGTTCCCCTGACACCCCTTACGAGCAGTACTTC
TRBD1 NA TRBJ2-7 TRBV7-6 CASSLRDRGFPYEQYF TGTGCCAGCAGCTTAAGGGACAGGGGCTTCCCATACGAGCAGTACTTC
NA NA TRBJ1-5 TRBV6-1 CARDTQPQHF TGTGCCAGGGATACTCAGCCCCAGCATTTT
NA NA TRBJ2-5 TRBV9 CASSVDGEAETQYF TGTGCCAGCAGCGTAGACGGGGAAGCTGAGACCCAGTACTTC
NA NA TRBJ2-7 TRBV9 CASSVGEGPYEQYF TGTGCCAGCAGCGTAGGCGAGGGTCCCTACGAGCAGTACTTC
NA NA TRBJ2-7 TRBV5-8 CASSFGDGTYEQYF TGTGCCAGCAGCTTTGGGGATGGAACCTACGAGCAGTACTTC
NA NA TRBJ2-7 TRBV6-1 CASSEGRDKHYEQYF TGTGCCAGCAGTGAGGGAAGGGACAAGCACTACGAGCAGTACTTC
NA NA TRBJ2-3 TRBV11-2 CASSFWDTQYF TGTGCCAGCAGCTTTTGGGATACGCAGTATTTT
NA once TRBJ2-5 TRBV27 CASSFYPQETQYF TGTGCCAGCAGTTTTTACCCCCAAGAGACCCAGTACTTC
NA NA TRBJ1-6 TRBV5-6 CASSSPGRSNSPLHF TGTGCCAGCAGCTCTCCGGGACGTAGTAATTCACCCCTCCACTTT
NA NA TRBJ2-3 TRBV5-4 CASSPRSGVTDTQYF TGTGCCAGCAGCCCTCGTAGCGGCGTTACGGATACGCAGTATTTT
NA NA TRBJ1-4 TRBV6-5 CASSSFGGADEKLFF TGTGCCAGCAGTTCCTTCGGGGGCGCCGATGAAAAACTGTTTTTT
NA NA TRBJ2-2 TRBV10-3 CAISERRENTGELFF TGTGCCATCAGTGAGCGGCGGGAGAACACCGGGGAGCTGTTTTTT
NA NA TRBJ2-7 TRBV7-9 CASSFTRSHEQYF TGTGCCAGCAGCTTTACCAGATCCCACGAGCAGTACTTC
NA NA TRBJ2-2 TRBV19 CASSITAGGTGELFF TGTGCCAGTAGTATAACAGCGGGTGGGACCGGGGAGCTGTTTTTT
NA NA TRBJ2-2 TRBV10-1 CASSDPGSYTGELFF TGCGCCAGCAGTGACCCCGGGTCCTACACCGGGGAGCTGTTTTTT
NA NA TRBJ1-6 TRBV30 CAWSVHRPYNSPLHF TGTGCCTGGAGTGTACACCGACCCTATAATTCACCCCTCCACTTT
NA NA TRBJ1-2 TRBV19 CASSMWALNDNYGYTF TGTGCCAGTAGTATGTGGGCCTTAAATGATAACTATGGCTACACCTTC
TRBD1 NA TRBJ2-7 TRBV5-6 CASSLGGGFYEQYF TGTGCCAGCAGCTTGGGAGGGGGCTTCTACGAGCAGTACTTC
NA NA TRBJ2-2 TRBV9 CASSVGSLSGELFF TGTGCCAGCAGCGTAGGGTCGCTCTCCGGGGAGCTGTTTTTT
NA NA TRBJ2-5 TRBV6-5 CASSYGGSHETQYF TGTGCCAGCAGTTATGGGGGTTCTCACGAGACCCAGTACTTC
TRBD1 NA TRBJ2-7 TRBV28 CASSSRQGRSSRGAFYEQYF TGTGCCAGCAGTTCCCGACAGGGGCGATCGTCTAGGGGTGCGTTTTACGAGCAGTACTTC
NA NA TRBJ2-6 TRBV27 CASSLGPTSSGANVLTF TGTGCCAGCAGTTTGGGCCCGACAAGCTCTGGGGCCAACGTCCTGACTTTC
NA NA TRBJ2-7 TRBV30 CAWSGLAGSGEQYF TGTGCCTGGAGTGGGCTAGCCGGGTCGGGCGAGCAGTACTTC
NA NA TRBJ2-7 TRBV27 CASSAIYEQYF TGTGCCAGCAGTGCCATCTACGAGCAGTACTTC
NA NA TRBJ2-3 TRBV4-3 CASSQERSDTQYF TGCGCCAGCAGCCAAGAAAGGTCTGATACGCAGTATTTT